This T cell receptor beta chain was documented in a study of sequential checkpoint blockade in melanoma. Study details: Arm A got nivolumab then ipilimumab; arm B the reverse, 1:1. After both sequences, patients received maintenance nivolumab.

The treatment here: randomized to nivolumab then ipilimumab (arm A) or the reverse (arm B). No patient had prior DNA-damaging chemotherapy. Live CD3+CD8+ CD19− CD56− cells were sorted from PBMCs. Measured with immunoSEQ multiplex PCR; TCRdb has only the in-frame clones, and not every one. Seen here are 14,000 or so clones, 77% observed once, and the top ten hold 30%. The sequence was collected from a human donor with melanoma. Sample: CD8+ T cells sorted from blood (inferred from file names), taken from a patient given nivolumab and ipilimumab in sequence.

This CDR3 reads CASSSWDRAGREQYF. The CDR3 nucleotides read TGTGCCAGCAGCTCTTGGGACAGGGCGGGTCGGGAGCAGTACTTC. The chain carries TRBV13 and TRBJ2-7, with 9 positions matching TRBD1. The CDR3 runs 15 residues. The germline V gene has CDR1 PRHDT and CDR2 FYEKMQ (reference sequence). The V and J ends lost 4 bases and 7 bases, in that order; junction bases with no gene match: 11.